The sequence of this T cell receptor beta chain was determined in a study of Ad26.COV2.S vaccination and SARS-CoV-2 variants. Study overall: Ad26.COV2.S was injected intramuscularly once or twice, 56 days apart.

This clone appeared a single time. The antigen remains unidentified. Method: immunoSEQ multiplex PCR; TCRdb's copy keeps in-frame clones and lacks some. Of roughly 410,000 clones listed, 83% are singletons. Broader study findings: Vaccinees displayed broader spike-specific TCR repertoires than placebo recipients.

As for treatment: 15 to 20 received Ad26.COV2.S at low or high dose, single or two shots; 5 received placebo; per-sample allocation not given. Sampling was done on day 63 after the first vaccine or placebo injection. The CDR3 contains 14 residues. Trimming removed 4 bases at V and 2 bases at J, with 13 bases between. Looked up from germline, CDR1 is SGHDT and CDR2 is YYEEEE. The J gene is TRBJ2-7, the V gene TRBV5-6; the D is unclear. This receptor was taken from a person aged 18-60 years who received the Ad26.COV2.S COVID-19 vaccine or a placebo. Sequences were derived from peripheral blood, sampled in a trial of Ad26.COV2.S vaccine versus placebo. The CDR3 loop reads CASSLRPPTYEQYF. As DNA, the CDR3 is TGTGCCAGCAGCCTGCGTCCGCCGACCTACGAGCAGTACTTC.